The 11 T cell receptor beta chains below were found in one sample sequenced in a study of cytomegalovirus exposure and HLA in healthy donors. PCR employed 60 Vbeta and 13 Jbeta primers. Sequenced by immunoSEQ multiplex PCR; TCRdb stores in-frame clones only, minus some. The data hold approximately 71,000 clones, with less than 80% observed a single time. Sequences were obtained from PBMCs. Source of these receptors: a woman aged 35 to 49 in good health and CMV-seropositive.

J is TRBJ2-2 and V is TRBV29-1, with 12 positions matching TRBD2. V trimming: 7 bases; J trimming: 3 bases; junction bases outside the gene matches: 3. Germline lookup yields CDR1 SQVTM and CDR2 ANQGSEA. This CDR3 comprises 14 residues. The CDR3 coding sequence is TGCAGCGGCACTAGCGGGGGGCACACCGGGGAGCTGTTTTTT. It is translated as CSGTSGGHTGELFF.

The CDR3 here is CASSLRQESHLNYGYTF. CDR3 sequence (DNA): TGTGCCAGCAGCCTAAGACAGGAGAGCCACCTAAACTATGGCTACACCTTC. The rearrangement links TRBV7-9 to TRBJ1-2; D is perhaps TRBD1 (6 bases). Germline V gene sequence: CDR1 SEHNR, CDR2 FQNEAQ (reference sequence). Trimming removed 5 bases at V and 2 bases at J, with 21 bases between. The CDR3 has 17 residues.

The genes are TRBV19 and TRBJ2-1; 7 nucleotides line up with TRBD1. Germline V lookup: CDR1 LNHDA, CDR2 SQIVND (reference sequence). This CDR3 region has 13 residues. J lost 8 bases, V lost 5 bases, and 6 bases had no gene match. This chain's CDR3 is CASSVNRGDEQFF. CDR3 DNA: TGTGCCAGTAGTGTAAACAGGGGTGATGAGCAGTTCTTC.

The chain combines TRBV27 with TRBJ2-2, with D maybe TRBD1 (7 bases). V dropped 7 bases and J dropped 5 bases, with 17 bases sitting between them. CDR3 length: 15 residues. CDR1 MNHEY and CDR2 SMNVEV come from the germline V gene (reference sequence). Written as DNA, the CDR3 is TGTGCCAGCAACAAACAGGGGCGGGGAACCGGGGAGCTGTTTTTT. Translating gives CASNKQGRGTGELFF.

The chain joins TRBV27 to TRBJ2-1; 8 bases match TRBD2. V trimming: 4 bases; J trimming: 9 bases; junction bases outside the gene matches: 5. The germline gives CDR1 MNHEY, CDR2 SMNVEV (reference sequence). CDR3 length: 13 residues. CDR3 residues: CASSSGGAAEQFF. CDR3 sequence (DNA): TGTGCCAGCAGTTCGGGGGGGGCGGCTGAGCAGTTCTTC.

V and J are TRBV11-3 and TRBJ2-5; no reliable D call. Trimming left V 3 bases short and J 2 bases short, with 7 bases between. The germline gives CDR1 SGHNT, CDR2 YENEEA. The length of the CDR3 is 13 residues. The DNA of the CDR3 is TGTGCCAGCAGCTTGGGCAGTCAAGAGACCCAGTACTTC. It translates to CASSLGSQETQYF.

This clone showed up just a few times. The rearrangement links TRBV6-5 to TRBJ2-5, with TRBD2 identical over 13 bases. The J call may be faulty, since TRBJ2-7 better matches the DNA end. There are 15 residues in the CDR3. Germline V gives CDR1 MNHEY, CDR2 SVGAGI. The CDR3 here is CASRLGLAGLYEQYF. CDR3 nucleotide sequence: TGTGCCAGCAGACTGGGACTAGCGGGACTCTACGAGCAGTACTTC.

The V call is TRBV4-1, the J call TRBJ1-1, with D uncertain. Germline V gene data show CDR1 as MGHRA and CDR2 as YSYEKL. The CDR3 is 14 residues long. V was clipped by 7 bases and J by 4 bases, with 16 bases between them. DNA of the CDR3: TGCGCCAGCACCTCGTCTTGGGGAGGCACTGAAGCTTTCTTT. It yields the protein CASTSSWGGTEAFF.

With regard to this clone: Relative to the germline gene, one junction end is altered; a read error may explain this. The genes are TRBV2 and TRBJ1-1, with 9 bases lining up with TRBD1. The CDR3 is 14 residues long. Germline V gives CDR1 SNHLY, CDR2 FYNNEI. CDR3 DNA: TGTGCCAGCAGACACAGGGGGCTTCACACTGAAGCTTCCTTT. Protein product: CASRHRGLHTEASF.

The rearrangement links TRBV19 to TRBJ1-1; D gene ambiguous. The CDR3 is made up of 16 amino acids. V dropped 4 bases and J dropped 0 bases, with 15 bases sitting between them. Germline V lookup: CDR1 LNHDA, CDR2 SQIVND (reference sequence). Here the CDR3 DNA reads TGTGCCAGTAGTACCTGGTCCCGGGTCATGAACACTGAAGCTTTCTTT. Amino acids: CASSTWSRVMNTEAFF.

CDR3 coding DNA: TGTGCCAGCGATGGACAGGGGGGGGACGAGCAGTACTTC. Its translation is CASDGQGGDEQYF. This sequence joins TRBV6-1 and TRBJ2-7, with 10 nucleotides matching TRBD1. This CDR3 has 13 amino acids. The ends lost 8 bases at V and 5 bases at J; junction bases unmatched: 6. CDR1 is MNHNS and CDR2 is SASEGT in the germline V gene.